This is a list of T cell receptor beta chains from one sample in a study of cytomegalovirus exposure and HLA in healthy donors. Repertoires were generated with immunoSEQ multiplex PCR, while TCRdb's copy carries only in-frame clones and drops some. Here the sample spans 100,000 to 120,000 clones, roughly 88% being singletons. Sequencing input: PBMCs. The source is a woman aged 18-30 years in good health and CMV-seronegative. CDR3s include the opening cysteine and the closing phenylalanine or tryptophan. The D gene is left open where the match is weak. A row's size may be missing; if present it is once, few, many or a size class.

d_gene	abundance	v_gene	j_gene	CDR3nt	CDR3aa
-	-	TRBV19	TRBJ2-2	TGTGCCACTTCACAGGGTACTTGGGGGGAGCTGTTTTTT	CATSQGTWGELFF
TRBD2	-	TRBV7-3	TRBJ2-5	TGTGCCAGCAGCGCTGTAGCGGGGGGGACGGAGACCCAGTACTTC	CASSAVAGGTETQYF
TRBD2	-	TRBV19	TRBJ2-3	TGTGCCAGTAGAGGCCTAGCGGATTACACAGATACGCAGTATTTT	CASRGLADYTDTQYF
-	-	TRBV30	TRBJ1-5	TGTGCCTGGAGTACGGGGGAACGAGGCAATCAGCCCCAGCATTTT	CAWSTGERGNQPQHF
TRBD2	-	TRBV4-1	TRBJ2-7	TGCGCCAGCAGCCAAGAAAAAAGGGAGGGCGACGAGCAGTACTTC	CASSQEKREGDEQYF
-	-	TRBV9	TRBJ1-2	TGTGCCAGCAGCGTAGGAGACGGCGGGGGGGGTGACTATGGCTACACCTTC	CASSVGDGGGGDYGYTF
-	-	TRBV30	TRBJ2-5	TGTGCCTGGACCGCCATTCGGCAGGGGACATTGGAGACCCAGTACTTC	CAWTAIRQGTLETQYF
-	-	TRBV7-9	TRBJ1-3	TGTGCCAGCAGCCCACAGAGCTCTGGAAACACCATATATTTT	CASSPQSSGNTIYF
TRBD1	-	TRBV6-1	TRBJ1-5	TGTGCCAGCAGTACGCAGGGGGAACAGCCCCAGCATTTT	CASSTQGEQPQHF
TRBD1	once	TRBV6-6	TRBJ1-2	TGTGCCAGCGTAGATCCCGGGACAGGGTATGGCTACACCTTC	CASVDPGTGYGYTF
TRBD1	-	TRBV5-5	TRBJ1-5	TGTGCCAGCAGCTTGAATCCGGGACAGGGACTTAATCAGCCCCAGCATTTT	CASSLNPGQGLNQPQHF
-	-	TRBV13	TRBJ2-3	TGTGCCAGCAGCTCCTCACAAAGACATCTGAGAGATACGCAGTATTTT	CASSSSQRHLRDTQYF
-	-	TRBV5-1	TRBJ1-1	TGCGCCAGCAGCTTGGGAGTTAACACTGAAGCTTTCTTT	CASSLGVNTEAFF
-	few	TRBV4-1	TRBJ1-3	TGCGCCAGCAGCCAAGGTAGGAGCTCTGGAAACACCATATATTTT	CASSQGRSSGNTIYF
-	-	TRBV11-2	TRBJ2-1	TGTGCCATTCCCGAGGGGGGGCCGGATGAGCAGTTCTTC	CAIPEGGPDEQFF
-	-	TRBV25-1	TRBJ1-2	TGTGCCAGCAGTGTGCCGGCGGGTGGAGGCTACACCTTC	CASSVPAGGGYTF
-	-	TRBV19	TRBJ1-5	TGTGCCAAGAGGGGGAACGCCAATCAGCCCCAGCATTTT	CAKRGNANQPQHF
-	-	TRBV10-3	TRBJ2-2	TGTGCCGTCGGTACCCGCACCGGGGAGCTGTTTTTT	CAVGTRTGELFF
TRBD1	-	TRBV9	TRBJ1-2	TGTGCCAGCAGCCCGCGACAGGGAGTGGACTATGGCTACACCTTC	CASSPRQGVDYGYTF
-	-	TRBV13	TRBJ1-1	TGTGCCAGCAGCCCGGGGGGATCCTCCCGGGTCTTT	CASSPGGSSRVF
TRBD1	-	TRBV9	TRBJ1-6	TGTGCCAGCAGCCCTCAGCACAGGGGGCTTGATAATTCACCCCTCCACTTT	CASSPQHRGLDNSPLHF
TRBD2	few	TRBV6-4	TRBJ2-3	TGTGCCAGCAGTGTGGAGCGGGGGGGCGCAGATACGCAGTATTTT	CASSVERGGADTQYF
TRBD1	-	TRBV5-6	TRBJ1-5	TGTGCCAGCAGCTTCGGGACAGGGGTGGAACAGCCCCAGCATTTT	CASSFGTGVEQPQHF
TRBD2	-	TRBV30	TRBJ2-7	TGTGCCTGGAGTGACCTGACTAGCGGGGGCTCCTACGAGCAGTACTTC	CAWSDLTSGGSYEQYF
TRBD2	-	TRBV7-8	TRBJ2-7	TGTGCCAGCAGCTTAATGGCTAGCGGAGCCTTAAGGAACGAGCAGTACTTC	CASSLMASGALRNEQYF
TRBD1	-	TRBV2	TRBJ1-2	TGTGCCAGCAGGTACAGGGGATCGGCTAACTATGGCTACACCTTC	CASRYRGSANYGYTF
TRBD1	-	TRBV30	TRBJ1-1	TGTGCCTGGAGTGCCGGGACAGGGGGGATTTTGAGCACTGAAGCTTTCTTT	CAWSAGTGGILSTEAFF
TRBD1	few	TRBV7-8	TRBJ2-7	TGTGCCAGCAGCGCGGGGACAGGGGGCTACGAGCAGTACTTC	CASSAGTGGYEQYF
-	-	TRBV6-5	TRBJ1-2	TGTGCCAGCAACCTTTTGGCAGGCGTAAACTATGGCTACACCTTC	CASNLLAGVNYGYTF
-	-	TRBV11-2	TRBJ1-2	TGTGCCAGCAGCTTAATCCCAGGTTCCGACTATGGCTACACCTTC	CASSLIPGSDYGYTF
-	-	TRBV30	TRBJ1-1	TGTGCCTGGAGTGGAGGGGGGAACACTGAAGCTTTCTTT	CAWSGGGNTEAFF
TRBD1	-	TRBV5-6	TRBJ1-6	TGTGCCAGCAGCTTCACCGGGACAGAGGATAATTCACCCCTCCACTTT	CASSFTGTEDNSPLHF
-	-	TRBV6-5	TRBJ1-2	TGTGCCAGCAGTTTGACTGGGGAGGGCGGCGGCTACACCTTC	CASSLTGEGGGYTF
TRBD1	-	TRBV6-6	TRBJ1-3	TGTGCCAGCAGTTCGCCGGGACAGGGCTCTGGAAACACCATATATTTT	CASSSPGQGSGNTIYF
TRBD2	-	TRBV6-1	TRBJ2-1	TGTGCCAGCAGTGCGACTAGCGGGGGGTCTCGGGATGAGCAGTTCTTC	CASSATSGGSRDEQFF
TRBD2	-	TRBV5-1	TRBJ2-1	TGCGCCAGCAGCTTGGAACGCCGGGGGGGGCCCCACAATGAGCAGTTCTTC	CASSLERRGGPHNEQFF
-	-	TRBV27	TRBJ2-3	TGTGCCAGCAGTGGAGCGAAATGGGCAGATACGCAGTATTTT	CASSGAKWADTQYF
-	-	TRBV5-4	TRBJ2-3	TGTGCCAGCAGCTTGGCCCGGGGCACAGATACGCAGTATTTT	CASSLARGTDTQYF
TRBD1	-	TRBV7-9	TRBJ2-7	TGTGCCAGCAGCTTAGGACAGGGTAAAGACGAGCAGTACTTC	CASSLGQGKDEQYF
-	-	TRBV5-6	TRBJ2-1	TGTGCCAGCAGCGCCGAGAGGGGGGGCCTGTATAATGAGCAGTTCTTC	CASSAERGGLYNEQFF
-	-	TRBV19	TRBJ1-2	TGTGCCAGTAGTATAATTGGGCAGGATAACTATGGCTACACCTTC	CASSIIGQDNYGYTF
TRBD1	-	TRBV7-2	TRBJ2-1	TGTGCCAGCAGCTTAGTAGGGGGCAGTGAGCAGTTCTTC	CASSLVGGSEQFF
-	-	TRBV30	TRBJ2-3	TGTGCCTGGAGTCGGACAGATACGCAGTATTTT	CAWSRTDTQYF
-	-	TRBV5-4	TRBJ2-3	TGTGCCAGCAGCTTGTGGGCCGAGGGGGTTGATACGCAGTATTTT	CASSLWAEGVDTQYF